These 27 T cell receptor beta chains originate from one sample sequenced in a study of radiation and T cells in renal cell carcinoma. Profiling relied on immunoSEQ multiplex PCR, and the TCRdb table lists in-frame clones only, not all of them. Seen here are tens of thousands of clones, about 80% observed once, and the top ten hold roughly 7%. Time point denoted: blood 2 weeks post-SBRT. Treatment: 15 Gy SBRT to primary tumor, nephrectomy 4 weeks later. This material consisted of blood, taken from a patient whose treatment included radiotherapy and nephrectomy. Receptors originate from a man between 60 and 70 years old with renal cell carcinoma.

The chain is built from TRBV5-1 and TRBJ2-1; 7 bases agree with TRBD2. The CDR3 sequence is 17 residues long. CDR1 is SGHRS and CDR2 is YFSETQ in the germline V gene. V trimming: 4 bases; J trimming: 0 bases; junction bases outside the gene matches: 10. The chain's CDR3 is CASSLNPSGTSYNEQFF. The DNA of the CDR3 is TGCGCCAGCAGCCTTAACCCCAGCGGGACCTCCTACAATGAGCAGTTCTTC.

This chain uses TRBV7-9 with TRBJ1-1; the match to TRBD1 covers 10 bases. Looked up from germline, CDR1 is SEHNR and CDR2 is FQNEAQ (reference sequence). Trimming took 5 bases from V and 1 from J; bases not matched to a gene: 10. CDR3 length equals 17 residues. The CDR3 is CASSPGTGVKGNTEAFF. The CDR3 DNA follows: TGTGCCAGCAGCCCAGGGACAGGGGTCAAGGGGAACACTGAAGCTTTCTTT.

J is TRBJ1-5 and V is TRBV7-2, with D hard to call. Germline loops: CDR1 SGHTA, CDR2 FQGNSA. V was shortened by 0 bases and J by 7 bases, with 7 bases between the two germline ends. The CDR3 runs 13 residues. In DNA, the CDR3 is TGTGCCAGCAGCTTAGCGGAGCTGCAGCCCCAGCATTTT. Translated, it gives CASSLAELQPQHF.

This chain links TRBV29-1 with TRBJ2-2, with TRBD1 as a possible D gene (5 bases). CDR3 length: 14 amino acids. V gave up 4 bases and J gave up 2 bases, with 11 bases separating them. In germline, CDR1 is SQVTM, CDR2 ANQGSEA. Here the CDR3 DNA reads TGCAGCGTTGGGGGCCAGCGTAACACCGGGGAGCTGTTTTTT. The encoded protein is CSVGGQRNTGELFF.

This clone showed up just once. The rearrangement links TRBV5-6 to TRBJ2-1, with 8 bases identical to TRBD1. Germline CDR1 and CDR2: SGHDT and YYEEEE. V shed 7 bases and J 6 bases; nucleotides not matched to a gene: 12. This CDR3 is built from 15 residues. Here the CDR3 DNA reads TGTGCCAGCGTGACAGGGGCCCTTTCTAGCAATGAGCAGTTCTTC. Translating gives CASVTGALSSNEQFF.

Regarding this clone: The junction shows a germline mismatch at one end, possibly a read error. V gene TRBV4-3 combines with J gene TRBJ1-1; tentative D call: TRBD1 (6 bases). The CDR3 has 16 amino acids. Germline V gives CDR1 LGHNA, CDR2 YSLEER. CDR3 in amino acids: CAGSQQTGQEDTEAFF. In DNA, the CDR3 is TGCGCCGGCAGCCAACAAACGGGACAAGAGGACACTGAAGCTTTCTTT.

This clone was picked up one time. CDR3 bases: TGTGCCAGCAGTTTCCTGGGGTCCGGAAACACCATATATTTT. Its translation is CASSFLGSGNTIYF. The rearrangement uses TRBV27 and TRBJ1-3; the D is unclear. The CDR3 has 14 residues. The germline V and J ends were trimmed by 3 bases and 4 bases, with 10 bases remaining between them. From germline, CDR1 is MNHEY and CDR2 SMNVEV (reference sequence).

V and J are TRBV29-1 and TRBJ1-4, with D tentatively TRBD1 (6 bases). This CDR3 region has 13 residues. Looked up from germline, CDR1 is SQVTM and CDR2 is ANQGSEA. Deletions cut 3 bases from V and 7 bases from J, with 12 bases between. The CDR3: CSVEGAGGEKLFF. The CDR3 DNA reads as TGCAGCGTTGAGGGGGCCGGGGGTGAAAAACTGTTTTTT.

This sequence joins TRBV27 and TRBJ1-5, with 7 bases fitting TRBD1. The CDR3 covers 14 residues. The germline gives CDR1 MNHEY, CDR2 SMNVEV (reference sequence). V lost 6 bases to trimming and J lost 5 bases; unmatched junction nucleotides: 7. The CDR3 DNA reads as TGTGCCAGCAGGTTGACAGGGCGACATCAGCCCCAGCATTTT. Translating gives CASRLTGRHQPQHF.

This rearrangement joins TRBV11-2 to TRBJ1-1; D is perhaps TRBD1 (6 bases). CDR3 length: 15 amino acids. Germline V CDR1 and CDR2: SGHAT, FQNNGV. V was shortened by 7 bases and J by 4 bases, with 19 bases between the two germline ends. The CDR3: CASTLQGGASTEAFF. The CDR3 DNA follows: TGTGCCAGCACCCTCCAAGGGGGGGCTTCCACTGAAGCTTTCTTT.

The rearrangement links TRBV27 to TRBJ2-2, with D possibly matching TRBD2 (7 bases). The germline V gene encodes CDR1 MNHEY and CDR2 SMNVEV (reference sequence). V dropped 5 bases and J dropped 0 bases, with 16 bases sitting between them. The CDR3 spans 17 residues. CDR3: CASSEGGGRANTGELFF. The CDR3 DNA reads as TGTGCCAGCAGTGAGGGGGGCGGGAGAGCGAACACCGGGGAGCTGTTTTTT.

The V and J genes are TRBV6-1 and TRBJ2-7; 13 bases map to TRBD2. After removal of 4 bases from V and 3 bases from J, the junction contained 3 bases not matched to a gene. Germline V gives CDR1 MNHNS, CDR2 SASEGT. This CDR3 has 15 residues. CDR3 region: CASSVGLAGLYEQYV. CDR3 bases: TGTGCCAGCAGTGTGGGACTAGCGGGACTCTACGAGCAGTACGTC.

This chain links TRBV29-1 with TRBJ1-4; D is unclear. Germline lookup yields CDR1 SQVTM and CDR2 ANQGSEA. The CDR3 runs to 13 residues. V shed 6 bases and J shed 7 bases, with 15 bases lying between them. The chain's CDR3 is CSVVGIAGEKLFF. The CDR3 DNA sequence: TGCAGCGTGGTAGGGATCGCGGGTGAAAAACTGTTTTTT.

V is TRBV7-3 and J is TRBJ2-1; D is perhaps TRBD2 (6 bases). Between the trimmed V and J ends, which lost 4 bases and 2 bases, there was a span of 9 bases. CDR3 size: 14 residues. CDR1 SGHTA and CDR2 FQGTGA come from the germline V gene. The DNA for the CDR3 is TGTGCCAGCAGCTCCGGGAGAGCCTACAATGAGCAGTTCTTC. Amino acid sequence: CASSSGRAYNEQFF.

The CDR3 spells CASSEEVNTEAFF. In DNA form, the CDR3 reads TGTGCCAGCAGTGAGGAAGTGAACACTGAAGCTTTCTTT. The J gene is TRBJ1-1, the V gene TRBV6-4, with D unclear. Trimming took 3 bases from V and 0 from J, leaving 5 bases between them. The CDR3 is 13 residues long. Germline V lookup: CDR1 MRHNA, CDR2 SNTAGT.

This clone was seen more than once but under ten times. The chain employs TRBV27 and TRBJ1-1, with 8 bases identical to TRBD1. Per germline, CDR1 MNHEY and CDR2 SMNVEV (reference sequence). CDR3 length: 18 residues. V was pared by 0 bases and J by 5 bases, with 14 bases of the junction left unmatched. The CDR3 DNA follows: TGTGCCAGCAGTTTATCTGGCCAGAGGACAGGGCGTAGGACTGAAGCTTTCTTT. Translation: CASSLSGQRTGRRTEAFF.

The V and J genes are TRBV11-3 and TRBJ2-5; TRBD2 is a possible D gene (5 bases). CDR3 length equals 11 residues. The germline gives CDR1 SGHNT, CDR2 YENEEA. Between the trimmed V and J ends, which lost 5 bases and 5 bases, there was a span of 6 bases. The CDR3 here is CASSPGETQYF. CDR3 sequence (DNA): TGTGCCAGCAGCCCGGGGGAGACCCAGTACTTC. Looking up the rest from reference TRBV11-3 and TRBJ2-5 gives the full variable domain: EAGVVQSPRYKIIEKKQPVAFWCNPISGHNTLYWYLQNLGQGPELLIRYENEEAVDDSQLPKDRFSAERLKGVDSTLKIQPAELGDSAVYLCASSPGETQYFGPGTRLLVL.

V and J are TRBV21-1 and TRBJ2-7; TRBD2 is the table's D call, not checked against the DNA. TRBV21-1 is designated a pseudogene. The CDR3 sequence is 17 residues long. This CDR3 is CASIPTSGIGAHYEQYV. CDR3 coding DNA: TGTGCCAGCATCCCGACTAGCGGCATAGGGGCTCACTACGAGCAGTACGTC.

The chain links TRBV11-2 to TRBJ1-1; D unresolved. The CDR3 spans 14 residues. The V and J ends lost 4 bases and 0 bases respectively, with 9 bases between them. In germline, CDR1 is SGHAT, CDR2 FQNNGV. In nucleotides, the CDR3 is TGTGCCAGCAGCTCGATTTTGATGAACACTGAAGCTTTCTTT. As protein: CASSSILMNTEAFF. The full variable domain, rest sourced from reference TRBV11-2 and TRBJ1-1, is EAGVAQSPRYKIIEKRQSVAFWCNPISGHATLYWYQQILGQGPKLLIQFQNNGVVDDSQLPKDRFSAERLKGVDSTLKIQPAKLEDSAVYLCASSSILMNTEAFFGQGTRLTVV.

The rearrangement uses TRBV6-1 and TRBJ1-5, with D hard to call. CDR1 and CDR2 (germline): MNHNS, SASEGT. The CDR3 loop spans 15 amino acids. Trimming cost V 7 bases and J 4 bases, with 17 bases left between them. CDR3 nucleotides: TGTGCCAGCACCGCCGTGGGGAGCTCGAATCAGCCCCAGCATTTT. Encoded protein: CASTAVGSSNQPQHF.

This clone was seen a single time. The chain is built from TRBV2 and TRBJ2-4; D remains unclear. Germline CDR1 SNHLY, CDR2 FYNNEI. This CDR3 contains 16 residues. V lost 5 bases and J lost 1, with 15 bases in between. CDR3 protein: CASSLPGASAKNIQYF. The CDR3 DNA follows: TGTGCCAGCAGTTTACCAGGAGCCTCGGCCAAAAACATTCAGTACTTC.

V gene TRBV10-3 combines with J gene TRBJ2-2; D is unresolved. V was pared by 0 bases and J by 0 bases, with 5 bases between. This CDR3 contains 15 residues. Germline CDR1 ENHRY, CDR2 SYGVKD. Here the CDR3 reads CAISESSANTGELFF. Here the CDR3 DNA reads TGTGCCATCAGTGAGTCATCGGCGAACACCGGGGAGCTGTTTTTT.

This chain connects TRBV5-1 to TRBJ2-2; TRBD1 matches at 11 bases. The CDR3 runs 17 residues. From germline, CDR1 is SGHRS and CDR2 YFSETQ. J gave up 4 bases and V 3 bases, and 8 bases lay outside the gene matches. The CDR3 nucleotides are TGCGCCAGCAGCTCCAACCCGGGACAGGGGGTCACCGGGGAGCTGTTTTTT. Protein: CASSSNPGQGVTGELFF. Based on the CDR3 plus reference TRBV5-1 and TRBJ2-2, the full variable domain is KAGVTQTPRYLIKTRGQQVTLSCSPISGHRSVSWYQQTPGQGLQFLFEYFSETQRNKGNFPGRFSGRQFSNSRSEMNVSTLELGDSALYLCASSSNPGQGVTGELFFGEGSRLTVL.

The V and J genes are TRBV6-5 and TRBJ2-5; 9 bases agree with TRBD1. The DNA matches TRBJ2-7 better at its end, which makes the J call doubtful. Germline CDR1 MNHEY, CDR2 SVGAGI. The CDR3 sequence is 14 residues long. The CDR3 DNA reads TGTGCCAGCAGTATCGGGACAGGGATTACCGAGCAGTACTTC. Translating gives CASSIGTGITEQYF.

The genes are TRBV6-1 and TRBJ2-7, with 7 bases that match TRBD1. The junction had 2 bases not matched to a gene; V was cut back by 3 bases and J by 3 bases. The germline V gene encodes CDR1 MNHNS and CDR2 SASEGT. The CDR3 totals 13 residues. The CDR3 sequence: CASSEQGDYEQYV. In DNA, the CDR3 is TGTGCCAGCAGTGAGCAGGGGGACTACGAGCAGTACGTC.

The J gene is TRBJ1-3, the V gene TRBV5-5, with D perhaps matching TRBD1 (5 bases). The V end was cut by 0 bases, the J end by 2 bases, with 12 bases between. Germline lookup yields CDR1 SGHKS and CDR2 YYEKEE (reference sequence). The CDR3 length is 16 residues. CDR3 region: CASSLDGDSPGNTIYF. CDR3 sequence (DNA): TGTGCCAGCAGCTTGGACGGGGACTCACCTGGAAACACCATATATTTT.

This chain connects TRBV2 to TRBJ2-1; D might be TRBD2 (6 bases). The V and J ends lost 8 bases and 7 bases respectively, with 15 bases between them. Germline loops: CDR1 SNHLY, CDR2 FYNNEI. There are 13 residues in the CDR3. The CDR3 DNA reads TGTGCCAGCCGCCTGACTAGTGATAATGAGCAGTTCTTC. Protein sequence: CASRLTSDNEQFF. Full variable domain (missing parts from reference TRBV2 and TRBJ2-1): EPEVTQTPSHQVTQMGQEVILRCVPISNHLYFYWYRQILGQKVEFLVSFYNNEISEKSEIFDDQFSVERPDGSNFTLKIRSTKLEDSAMYFCASRLTSDNEQFFGPGTRLTVL.